The next 13 T cell receptor beta chains were all read from a single sample in a study of cytomegalovirus exposure and HLA in healthy donors. It was with 60 Vbeta and 13 Jbeta primers that the PCR ran. The assay was immunoSEQ multiplex PCR, and TCRdb's table has in-frame clones only and misses some. Its table lists about 200,000 clones. Sequencing was carried out using PBMCs. The receptors derive from a boy aged 5 to 17 in good health and CMV-seronegative.

The rearrangement uses TRBV7-9 and TRBJ1-5, with TRBD1 matching 8 bases. J lost 5 bases, V lost 2 bases, and 8 bases had no gene match. Germline lookup yields CDR1 SEHNR and CDR2 FQNEAQ (reference sequence). This CDR3 comprises 16 residues. CDR3 amino acids: CASSLFSGTGDQPQHF. In DNA, the CDR3 is TGTGCCAGCAGCTTATTTTCCGGGACAGGTGATCAGCCCCAGCATTTT. The variable domain in full, completed from reference TRBV7-9 and TRBJ1-5, reads DTGVSQNPRHKITKRGQNVTFRCDPISEHNRLYWYRQTLGQGPEFLTYFQNEAQLEKSRLLSDRFSAERPKGSFSTLEIQRTEQGDSAMYLCASSLFSGTGDQPQHFGDGTRLSIL.

V is TRBV5-1 and J is TRBJ2-5; 11 nucleotides line up with TRBD1. With the DNA end fitting TRBJ2-7 better, the J assignment may be wrong. The CDR3 totals 15 residues. Germline values: CDR1 SGHRS, CDR2 YFSETQ. The CDR3 reads CASSKTGTGGYEQYF. The CDR3 DNA is TGCGCCAGCAGCAAAACCGGGACAGGGGGTTACGAGCAGTACTTC.

Comments on this clone: Other DNA variants within this sample encode the same CDR3. The chain links TRBV9 to TRBJ1-1; possibly TRBD1 for D (5 bases). The V gene's germline CDR1 is SGDLS and CDR2 YYNGEE. V shed 5 bases and J shed 1 base, with 9 bases lying between them. CDR3 size: 13 residues. CDR3 DNA: TGTGCCAGCAGTTCGACAGAGAACACTGAAGCTTTCTTT. Translation: CASSSTENTEAFF.

The chain links TRBV4-1 to TRBJ2-6, with 7 bases matching TRBD2. The germline V gene has CDR1 MGHRA and CDR2 YSYEKL. CDR3 length: 16 residues. V lost 3 bases to trimming and J lost 3 bases; unmatched junction nucleotides: 5. The CDR3 DNA reads as TGCGCCAGCAGCCAGGGCTGGGGGGGTGGGGCCAACGTCCTGACTTTC. It specifies CASSQGWGGGANVLTF.

J is TRBJ2-2 and V is TRBV12-5; 9 positions match TRBD1. CDR3 size: 17 residues. The germline V gene has CDR1 LGHNT and CDR2 FRNRAP. The V gene end was trimmed by 5 bases and the J gene end by 4 bases; junction bases not matched to a gene: 11. CDR3 nucleotides: TGTGCTAGTGGTCCAACCGGGACAGGGTCGGCCACCGGGGAGCTGTTTTTT. It translates to CASGPTGTGSATGELFF.

The CDR3 nucleotides read TGCGCCAGCAGCAAGGACAGTGTAGAGACCCAGTACTTC. This gives the protein CASSKDSVETQYF. The rearrangement links TRBV5-1 to TRBJ2-5, with a tentative D call TRBD1 (6 bases). Per the germline V gene, CDR1 is SGHRS and CDR2 is YFSETQ. The CDR3 sequence is 13 residues long. Trimming left V 4 bases short and J 4 bases short, with 11 bases between. Complete variable domain (other parts from reference TRBV5-1 and TRBJ2-5): KAGVTQTPRYLIKTRGQQVTLSCSPISGHRSVSWYQQTPGQGLQFLFEYFSETQRNKGNFPGRFSGRQFSNSRSEMNVSTLELGDSALYLCASSKDSVETQYFGPGTRLLVL.

The V gene is TRBV14, the J gene TRBJ2-2; D may be TRBD2 (5 bases). Germline CDR1 and CDR2: SGHDN and FVKESK. V was trimmed by 2 bases and J by 4 bases, leaving 11 bases between them. The CDR3 is made up of 15 amino acids. The CDR3 is CASSQFGVSTGELFF. In DNA, the CDR3 is TGTGCCAGCAGCCAATTCGGGGTGAGCACCGGGGAGCTGTTTTTT.

The gene calls are TRBV6-5 and TRBJ2-7, with a possible D match to TRBD1 (5 bases). V gave up 0 bases and J gave up 3 bases, with 15 bases separating them. The CDR3 spans 16 residues. The V gene's germline CDR1 is MNHEY and CDR2 SVGAGI. DNA of the CDR3: TGTGCCAGCAGTTACTCGACAGCCTCGTTTGTCTACGAGCAGTACTTC. Translated, it gives CASSYSTASFVYEQYF.

The chain links TRBV5-1 to TRBJ1-1; D is undetermined. The CDR3 runs 14 residues. Per germline, CDR1 SGHRS and CDR2 YFSETQ. Trimming removed 0 bases at V and 2 bases at J, with 8 bases between. CDR3: CASSLATSNTEAFF. CDR3 coding DNA: TGCGCCAGCAGCTTGGCCACTAGTAACACTGAAGCTTTCTTT.

The rearrangement links TRBV5-8 to TRBJ1-2, with a possible D match to TRBD1 (5 bases). This CDR3 contains 13 residues. V lost 8 bases and J 6 bases, leaving 17 bases between the germline ends. Germline V CDR1 and CDR2: SGHTS, YDEGEE. CDR3 nucleotides: TGTGCCAGTTCCCAGGTCAGGGTTGATGGCTACACCTTC. Protein sequence: CASSQVRVDGYTF.

This rearrangement joins TRBV19 to TRBJ2-3; 8 bases line up with TRBD2. CDR1 and CDR2 from the germline V gene are LNHDA and SQIVND (reference sequence). There are 16 residues in the CDR3. After removal of 2 bases from V and 0 bases from J, the junction contained 4 bases not matched to a gene. CDR3 sequence: CASSIIRGGSTDTQYF. CDR3 DNA sequence: TGTGCCAGTAGTATAATACGCGGGGGGAGCACAGATACGCAGTATTTT.

The chain combines TRBV7-9 with TRBJ1-1, with 11 bases that match TRBD1. The CDR3 covers 15 residues. CDR1 and CDR2 (germline): SEHNR, FQNEAQ (reference sequence). J gave up 7 bases and V 6 bases, and 10 bases lay outside the gene matches. The CDR3: CASSPRTGGEGEAFF. The CDR3 nucleotides read TGTGCCAGCAGTCCCCGGACAGGGGGCGAGGGTGAAGCTTTCTTT.

V and J are TRBV28 and TRBJ2-7; D is unclear. Trimming stripped 3 bases from V and 3 bases from J, with 3 bases between. Germline V gene sequence: CDR1 MDHEN, CDR2 SYDVKM. The CDR3 sequence is 11 residues long. This chain's CDR3 is CASSFSYEQYF. The CDR3 DNA reads as TGTGCCAGCAGTTTTAGCTACGAGCAGTACTTC.